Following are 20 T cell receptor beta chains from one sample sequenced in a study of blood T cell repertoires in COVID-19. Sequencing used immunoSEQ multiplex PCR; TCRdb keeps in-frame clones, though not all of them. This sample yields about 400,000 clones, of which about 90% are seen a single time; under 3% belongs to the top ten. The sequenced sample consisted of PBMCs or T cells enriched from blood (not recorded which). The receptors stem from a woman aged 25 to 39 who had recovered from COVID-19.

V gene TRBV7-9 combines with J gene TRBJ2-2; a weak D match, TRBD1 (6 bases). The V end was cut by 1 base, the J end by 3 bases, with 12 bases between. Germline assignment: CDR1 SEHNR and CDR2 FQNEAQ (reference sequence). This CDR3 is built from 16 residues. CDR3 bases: TGTGCCAGCAGCTTAGACGAAAGGACAGACACCGGGGAGCTGTTTTTT. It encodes CASSLDERTDTGELFF.

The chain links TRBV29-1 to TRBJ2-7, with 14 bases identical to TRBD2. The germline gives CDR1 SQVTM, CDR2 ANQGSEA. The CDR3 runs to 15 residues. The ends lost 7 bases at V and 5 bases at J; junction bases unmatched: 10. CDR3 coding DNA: TGCAGCGCTGGGGGACTAGCGGGAGTAGGGAACGAGCAGTACTTC. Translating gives CSAGGLAGVGNEQYF.

The CDR3 coding sequence is TGTGCCAGTCTTATGACAGGGAGAAAGTACAATGAGCAGTTCTTC. Its protein is CASLMTGRKYNEQFF. The J gene is TRBJ2-1, the V gene TRBV18, with 7 bases that match TRBD1. V lost 9 bases and J lost 4; bases outside the gene matches: 12. Germline V gene sequence: CDR1 KGHSH, CDR2 LQKENI. CDR3 length: 15 amino acids.

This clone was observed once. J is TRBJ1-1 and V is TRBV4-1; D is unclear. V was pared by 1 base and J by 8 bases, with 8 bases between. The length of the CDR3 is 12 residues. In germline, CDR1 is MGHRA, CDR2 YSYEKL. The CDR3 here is CASSQVGGEAFF. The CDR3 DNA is TGCGCCAGCAGCCAAGTCGGAGGGGAAGCTTTCTTT.

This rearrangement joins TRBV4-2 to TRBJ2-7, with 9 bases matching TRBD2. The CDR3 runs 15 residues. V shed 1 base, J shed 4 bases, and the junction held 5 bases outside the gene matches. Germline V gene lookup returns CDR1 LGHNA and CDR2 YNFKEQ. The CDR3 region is CASSQVAGDIYEQYF. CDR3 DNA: TGTGCCAGCAGCCAAGTAGCGGGAGACATTTACGAGCAGTACTTC.

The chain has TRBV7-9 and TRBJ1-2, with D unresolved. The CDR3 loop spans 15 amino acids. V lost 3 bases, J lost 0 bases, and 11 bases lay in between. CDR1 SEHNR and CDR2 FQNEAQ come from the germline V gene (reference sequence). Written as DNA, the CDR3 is TGTGCCAGCAGCTTGATGCAGGCTGCTAACTATGGCTACACCTTC. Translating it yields CASSLMQAANYGYTF.

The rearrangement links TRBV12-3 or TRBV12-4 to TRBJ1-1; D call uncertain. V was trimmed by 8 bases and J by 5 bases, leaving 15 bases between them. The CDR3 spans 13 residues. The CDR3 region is CASSAEVRTEAFF. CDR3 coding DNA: TGTGCCAGCTCGGCGGAGGTGAGGACTGAAGCTTTCTTT.

In nucleotides, the CDR3 is TGTGCCAGCAGCTCGGGACTCGTCAATGAGCAGTTCTTC. It translates to CASSSGLVNEQFF. This rearrangement joins TRBV7-3 to TRBJ2-1; D is possibly TRBD2 (6 bases). This CDR3 region has 13 residues. The V and J ends lost 4 bases and 6 bases respectively, with 10 bases between them. CDR1 SGHTA and CDR2 FQGTGA come from the germline V gene.

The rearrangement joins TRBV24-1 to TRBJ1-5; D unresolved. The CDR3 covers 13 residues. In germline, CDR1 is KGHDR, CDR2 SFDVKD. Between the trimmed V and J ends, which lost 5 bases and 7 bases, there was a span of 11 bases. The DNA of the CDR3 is TGTGCCACCAGTGGTGGAGGCGGACAGCCCCAGCATTTT. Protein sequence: CATSGGGGQPQHF.

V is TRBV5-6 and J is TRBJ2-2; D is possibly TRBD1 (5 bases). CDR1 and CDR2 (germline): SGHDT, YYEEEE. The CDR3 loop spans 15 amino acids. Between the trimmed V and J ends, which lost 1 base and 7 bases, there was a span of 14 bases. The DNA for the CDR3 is TGTGCCAGCAGCTTGCCAGGGAAAATTGTCGGGGAGCTGTTTTTT. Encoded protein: CASSLPGKIVGELFF. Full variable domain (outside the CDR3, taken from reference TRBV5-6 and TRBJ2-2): DAGVTQSPTHLIKTRGQQVTLRCSPKSGHDTVSWYQQALGQGPQFIFQYYEEEERQRGNFPDRFSGHQFPNYSSELNVNALLLGDSALYLCASSLPGKIVGELFFGEGSRLTVL.

The CDR3 region is CSADWTGEAGYTF. CDR3 nucleotides: TGCAGCGCCGACTGGACAGGGGAGGCTGGCTACACCTTC. V gene TRBV29-1 combines with J gene TRBJ1-2; TRBD1 matches at 9 bases. Trimming took 7 bases from V and 7 from J; bases not matched to a gene: 10. CDR1 SQVTM and CDR2 ANQGSEA come from the germline V gene. This CDR3 spans 13 amino acids.

Here the CDR3 reads CATWVQGIYGYTF. The CDR3 nucleotides are TGTGCCACATGGGTGCAGGGAATCTATGGCTACACCTTC. This chain joins TRBV6-6 and TRBJ1-2; possibly TRBD1 for D (5 bases). Trimming pared 10 bases from V and 4 bases from J, leaving 16 bases between. The CDR3 runs 13 residues. Germline V lookup: CDR1 MNHNY, CDR2 SVGAGI (reference sequence).

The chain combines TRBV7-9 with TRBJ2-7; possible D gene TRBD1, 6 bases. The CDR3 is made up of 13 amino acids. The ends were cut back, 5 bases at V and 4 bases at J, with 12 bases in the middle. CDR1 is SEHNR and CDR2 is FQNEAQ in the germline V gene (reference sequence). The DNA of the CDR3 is TGTGCCAGCAGCCCCGACAGGATGTACGAGCAGTACTTC. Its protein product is CASSPDRMYEQYF. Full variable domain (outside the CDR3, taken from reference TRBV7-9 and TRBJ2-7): DTGVSQNPRHKITKRGQNVTFRCDPISEHNRLYWYRQTLGQGPEFLTYFQNEAQLEKSRLLSDRFSAERPKGSFSTLEIQRTEQGDSAMYLCASSPDRMYEQYFGPGTRLTVT.

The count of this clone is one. The CDR3 spells CASSLTGTSGLNEQFF. CDR3 sequence (DNA): TGCGCCAGCAGCCTGACCGGGACTAGCGGGCTCAATGAGCAGTTCTTC. The gene calls are TRBV4-1 and TRBJ2-1, with 12 bases that match TRBD2. Trimming cost V 4 bases and J 6 bases; bases outside gene matches: 7. The CDR3 is 16 residues long. The germline gives CDR1 MGHRA, CDR2 YSYEKL.

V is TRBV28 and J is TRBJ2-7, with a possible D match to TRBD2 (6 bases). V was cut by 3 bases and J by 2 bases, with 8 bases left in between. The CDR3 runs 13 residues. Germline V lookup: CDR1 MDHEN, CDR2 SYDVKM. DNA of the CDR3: TGTGCCAGCAGTTTGCGGGGTACCTACGAGCAGTACTTC. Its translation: CASSLRGTYEQYF.

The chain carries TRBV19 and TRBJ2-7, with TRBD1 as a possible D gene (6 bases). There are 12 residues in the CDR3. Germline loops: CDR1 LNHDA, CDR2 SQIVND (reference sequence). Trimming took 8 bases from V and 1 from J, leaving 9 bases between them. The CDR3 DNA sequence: TGTGCCAGTCAGGGGATTTCCTACGAGCAGTACTTC. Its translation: CASQGISYEQYF.

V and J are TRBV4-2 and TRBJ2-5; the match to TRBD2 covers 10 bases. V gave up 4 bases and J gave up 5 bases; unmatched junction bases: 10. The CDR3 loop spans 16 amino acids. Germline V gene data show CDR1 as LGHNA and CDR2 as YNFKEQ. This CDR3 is CASSRFLAGESETQYF. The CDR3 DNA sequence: TGTGCCAGCAGCCGATTCCTAGCGGGGGAGTCTGAGACCCAGTACTTC.

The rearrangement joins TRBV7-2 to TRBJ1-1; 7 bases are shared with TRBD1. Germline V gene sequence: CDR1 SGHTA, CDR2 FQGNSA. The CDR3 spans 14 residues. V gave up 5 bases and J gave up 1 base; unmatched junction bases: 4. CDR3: CASSPGQENTEAFF. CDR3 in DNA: TGTGCCAGCAGCCCAGGACAGGAGAACACTGAAGCTTTCTTT.

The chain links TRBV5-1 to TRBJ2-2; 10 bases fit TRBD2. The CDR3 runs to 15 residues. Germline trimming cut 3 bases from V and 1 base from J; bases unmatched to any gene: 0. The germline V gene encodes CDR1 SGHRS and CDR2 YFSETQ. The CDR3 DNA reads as TGCGCCAGCAGCTCTAGCGGGGGGAACACCGGGGAGCTGTTTTTT. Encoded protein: CASSSSGGNTGELFF.

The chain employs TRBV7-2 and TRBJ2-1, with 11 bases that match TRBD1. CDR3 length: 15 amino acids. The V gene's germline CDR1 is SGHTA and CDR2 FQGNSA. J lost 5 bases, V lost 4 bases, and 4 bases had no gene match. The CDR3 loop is CASSWTGGAHNEQFF. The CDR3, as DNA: TGTGCCAGCAGCTGGACAGGGGGCGCCCACAATGAGCAGTTCTTC.